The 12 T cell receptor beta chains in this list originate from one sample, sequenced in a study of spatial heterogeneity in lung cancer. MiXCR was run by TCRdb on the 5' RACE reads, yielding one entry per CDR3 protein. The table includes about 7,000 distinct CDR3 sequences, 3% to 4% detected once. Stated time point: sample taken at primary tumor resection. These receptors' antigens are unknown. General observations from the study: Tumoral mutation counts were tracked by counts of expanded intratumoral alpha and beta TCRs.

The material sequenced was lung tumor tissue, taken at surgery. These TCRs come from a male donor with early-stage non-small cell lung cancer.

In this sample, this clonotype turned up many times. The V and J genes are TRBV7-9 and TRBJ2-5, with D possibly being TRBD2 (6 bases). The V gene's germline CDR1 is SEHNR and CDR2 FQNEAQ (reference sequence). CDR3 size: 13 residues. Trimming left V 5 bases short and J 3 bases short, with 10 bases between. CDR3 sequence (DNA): TGTGCCAGCAGCCCCCGGAGGGAAGAGACCCAGTACTTC. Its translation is CASSPRREETQYF.

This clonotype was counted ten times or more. CDR3: CASRSTANTGELFF. As DNA, the CDR3 is TGTGCCAGCAGGTCGACGGCGAACACCGGGGAGCTGTTTTTT. This chain uses TRBV6-1 with TRBJ2-2; no firm D call. V was trimmed by 6 bases and J by 0 bases, leaving 8 bases between them. The CDR3 has 14 residues. In germline, CDR1 is MNHNS, CDR2 SASEGT.

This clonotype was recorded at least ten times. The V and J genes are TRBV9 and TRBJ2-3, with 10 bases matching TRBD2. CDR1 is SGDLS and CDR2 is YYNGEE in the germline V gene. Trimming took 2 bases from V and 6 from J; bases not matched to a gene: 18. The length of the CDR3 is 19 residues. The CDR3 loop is CASSVTYSGGDFWLDTQYF. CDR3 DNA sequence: TGTGCCAGCAGCGTTACCTACAGCGGGGGGGACTTTTGGCTGGATACGCAGTATTTT. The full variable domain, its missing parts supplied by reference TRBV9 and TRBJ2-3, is DSGVTQTPKHLITATGQRVTLRCSPRSGDLSVYWYQQSLDQGLQFLIQYYNGEERAKGNILERFSAQQFPDLHSELNLSSLELGDSALYFCASSVTYSGGDFWLDTQYFGPGTRLTVL.

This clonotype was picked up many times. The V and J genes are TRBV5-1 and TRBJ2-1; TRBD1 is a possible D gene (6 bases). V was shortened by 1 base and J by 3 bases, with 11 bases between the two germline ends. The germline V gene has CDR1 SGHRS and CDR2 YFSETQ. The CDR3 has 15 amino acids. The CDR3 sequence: CASSLSQGLYNEQFF. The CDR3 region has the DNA TGCGCCAGCAGCTTGTCCCAGGGGCTCTACAATGAGCAGTTCTTC.

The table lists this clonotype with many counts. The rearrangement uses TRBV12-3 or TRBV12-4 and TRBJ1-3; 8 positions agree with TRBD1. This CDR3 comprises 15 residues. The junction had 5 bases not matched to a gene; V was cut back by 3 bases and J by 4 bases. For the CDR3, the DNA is TGTGCCAGCAGTTTGACAGGGGCCGCAGGAAACACCATATATTTT. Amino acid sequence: CASSLTGAAGNTIYF.

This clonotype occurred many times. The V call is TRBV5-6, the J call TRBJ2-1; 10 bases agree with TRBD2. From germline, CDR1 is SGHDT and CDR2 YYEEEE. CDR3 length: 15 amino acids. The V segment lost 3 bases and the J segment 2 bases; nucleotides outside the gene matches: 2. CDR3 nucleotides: TGTGCCAGCAGCTACGGGACTAGCGCCTACAATGAGCAGTTCTTC. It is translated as CASSYGTSAYNEQFF. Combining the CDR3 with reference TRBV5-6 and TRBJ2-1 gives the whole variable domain DAGVTQSPTHLIKTRGQQVTLRCSPKSGHDTVSWYQQALGQGPQFIFQYYEEEERQRGNFPDRFSGHQFPNYSSELNVNALLLGDSALYLCASSYGTSAYNEQFFGPGTRLTVL.

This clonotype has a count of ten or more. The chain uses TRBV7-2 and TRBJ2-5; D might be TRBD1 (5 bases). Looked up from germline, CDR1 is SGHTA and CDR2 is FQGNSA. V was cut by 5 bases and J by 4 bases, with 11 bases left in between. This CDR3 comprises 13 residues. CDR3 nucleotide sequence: TGTGCCAGCAGCCGGACACCCAGAGAGACCCAGTACTTC. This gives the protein CASSRTPRETQYF.

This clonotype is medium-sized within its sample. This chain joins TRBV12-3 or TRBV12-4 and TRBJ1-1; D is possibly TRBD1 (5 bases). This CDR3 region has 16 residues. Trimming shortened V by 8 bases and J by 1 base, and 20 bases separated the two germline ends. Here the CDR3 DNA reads TGTGCCAGCCTGGGGATTGGTAGGGGCCGGAACACTGAAGCTTTCTTT. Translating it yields CASLGIGRGRNTEAFF.

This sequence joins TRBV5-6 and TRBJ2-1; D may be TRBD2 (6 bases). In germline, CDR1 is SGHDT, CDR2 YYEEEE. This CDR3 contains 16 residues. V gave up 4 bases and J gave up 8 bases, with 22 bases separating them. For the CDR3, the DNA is TGTGCCAGCAGCCGTAAAGGGACTGACTTACTCCATGAGCAGTTCTTC. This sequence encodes CASSRKGTDLLHEQFF.

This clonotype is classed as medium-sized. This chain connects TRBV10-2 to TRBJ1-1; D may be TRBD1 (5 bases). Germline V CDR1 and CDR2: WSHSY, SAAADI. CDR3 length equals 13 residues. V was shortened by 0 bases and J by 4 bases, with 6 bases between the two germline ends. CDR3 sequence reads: CASSESRGTEAFF. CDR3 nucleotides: TGCGCCAGCAGTGAGTCGAGGGGCACTGAAGCTTTCTTT.

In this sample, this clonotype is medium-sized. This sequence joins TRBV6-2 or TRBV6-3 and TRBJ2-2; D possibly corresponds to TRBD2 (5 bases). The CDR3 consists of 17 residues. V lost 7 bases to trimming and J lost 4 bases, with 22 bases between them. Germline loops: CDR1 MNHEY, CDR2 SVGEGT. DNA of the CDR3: TGTGCCAGCAACCCACCGGGGTCCAAGGGCCTCACCGGGGAGCTGTTTTTT. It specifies CASNPPGSKGLTGELFF.

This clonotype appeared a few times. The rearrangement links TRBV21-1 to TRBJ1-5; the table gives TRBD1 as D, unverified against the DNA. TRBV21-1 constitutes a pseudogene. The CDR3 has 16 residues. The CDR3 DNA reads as TGTGCCAGCAGCTCCCGGGACAGGGAGGAAAAACAGCCCCAGCATTTT. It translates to CASSSRDREEKQPQHF.